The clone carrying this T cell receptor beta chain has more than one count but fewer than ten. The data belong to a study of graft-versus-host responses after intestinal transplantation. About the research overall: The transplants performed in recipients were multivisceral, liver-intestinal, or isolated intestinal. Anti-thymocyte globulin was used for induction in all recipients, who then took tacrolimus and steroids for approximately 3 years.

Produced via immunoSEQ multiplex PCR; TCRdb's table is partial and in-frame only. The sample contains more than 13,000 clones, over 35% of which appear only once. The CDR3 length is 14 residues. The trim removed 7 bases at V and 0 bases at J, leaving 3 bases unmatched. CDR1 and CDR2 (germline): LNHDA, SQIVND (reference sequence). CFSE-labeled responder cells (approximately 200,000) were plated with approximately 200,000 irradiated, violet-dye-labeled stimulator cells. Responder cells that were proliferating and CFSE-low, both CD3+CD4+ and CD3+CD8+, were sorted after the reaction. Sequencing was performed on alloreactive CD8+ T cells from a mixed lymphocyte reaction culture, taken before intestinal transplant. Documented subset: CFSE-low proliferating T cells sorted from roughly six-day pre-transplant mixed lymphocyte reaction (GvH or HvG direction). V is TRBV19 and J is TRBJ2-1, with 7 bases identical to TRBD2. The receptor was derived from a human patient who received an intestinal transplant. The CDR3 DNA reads TGTGCCAGTACTAGCGGAAGCTCCTACAATGAGCAGTTCTTC. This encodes CASTSGSSYNEQFF.